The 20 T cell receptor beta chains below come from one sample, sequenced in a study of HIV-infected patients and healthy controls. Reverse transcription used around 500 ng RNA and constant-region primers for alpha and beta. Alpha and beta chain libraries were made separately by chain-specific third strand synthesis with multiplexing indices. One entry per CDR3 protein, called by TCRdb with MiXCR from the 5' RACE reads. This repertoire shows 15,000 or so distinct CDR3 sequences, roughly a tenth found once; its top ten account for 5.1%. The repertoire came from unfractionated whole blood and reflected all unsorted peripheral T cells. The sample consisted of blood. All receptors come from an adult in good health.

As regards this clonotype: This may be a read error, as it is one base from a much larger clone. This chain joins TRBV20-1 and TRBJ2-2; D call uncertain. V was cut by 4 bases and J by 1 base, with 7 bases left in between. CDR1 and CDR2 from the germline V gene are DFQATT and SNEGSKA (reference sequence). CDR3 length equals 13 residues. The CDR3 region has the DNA TGCAGTGCTATAGATCGGAACACCGGGGAGCTGTTTTTT. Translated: CSAIDRNTGELFF.

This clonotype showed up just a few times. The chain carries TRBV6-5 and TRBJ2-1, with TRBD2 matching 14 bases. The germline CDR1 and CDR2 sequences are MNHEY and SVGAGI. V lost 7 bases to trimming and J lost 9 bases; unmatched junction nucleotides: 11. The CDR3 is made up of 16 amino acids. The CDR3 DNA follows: TGTGCCAGCACTTCCGGGACTAGCGGGAGAAGGACTGAGCAGTTCTTC. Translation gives CASTSGTSGRRTEQFF.

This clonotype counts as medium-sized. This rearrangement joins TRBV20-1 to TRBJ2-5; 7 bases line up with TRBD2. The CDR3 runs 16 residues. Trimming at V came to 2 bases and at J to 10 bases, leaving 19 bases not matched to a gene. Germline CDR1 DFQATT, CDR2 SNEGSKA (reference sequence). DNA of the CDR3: TGCAGTGCTAGAAAGGGAGGGTCGGGACCGAGTATCGGCCAGTACTTC. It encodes CSARKGGSGPSIGQYF.

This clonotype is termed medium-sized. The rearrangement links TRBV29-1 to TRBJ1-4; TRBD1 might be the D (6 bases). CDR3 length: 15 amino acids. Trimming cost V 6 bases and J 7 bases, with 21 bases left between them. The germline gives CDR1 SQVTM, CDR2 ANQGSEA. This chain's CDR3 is CSVTINRVLSEKLFF. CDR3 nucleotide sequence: TGCAGCGTCACAATCAACAGGGTACTTTCTGAAAAACTGTTTTTT.

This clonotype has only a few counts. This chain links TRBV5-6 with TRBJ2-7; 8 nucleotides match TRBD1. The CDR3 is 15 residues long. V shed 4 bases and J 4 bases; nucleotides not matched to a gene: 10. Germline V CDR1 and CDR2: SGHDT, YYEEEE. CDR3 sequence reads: CASSRERTGKYEQYF. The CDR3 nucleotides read TGTGCCAGCAGCCGCGAGAGGACAGGGAAGTACGAGCAGTACTTC.

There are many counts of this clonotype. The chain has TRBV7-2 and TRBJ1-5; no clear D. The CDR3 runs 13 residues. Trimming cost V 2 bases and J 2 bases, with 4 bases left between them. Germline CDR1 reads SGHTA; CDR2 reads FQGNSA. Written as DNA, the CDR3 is TGTGCCAGCAGCTTATTCGGCAATCAGCCCCAGCATTTT. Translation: CASSLFGNQPQHF.

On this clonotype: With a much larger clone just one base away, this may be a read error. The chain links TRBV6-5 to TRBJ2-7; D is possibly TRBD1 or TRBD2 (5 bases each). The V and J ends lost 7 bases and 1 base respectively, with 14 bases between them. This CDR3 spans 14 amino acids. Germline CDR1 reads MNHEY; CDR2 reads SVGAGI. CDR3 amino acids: CASNLGTDSYEQYV. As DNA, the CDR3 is TGTGCCAGCAACCTAGGGACGGATTCCTACGAGCAGTACGTC.

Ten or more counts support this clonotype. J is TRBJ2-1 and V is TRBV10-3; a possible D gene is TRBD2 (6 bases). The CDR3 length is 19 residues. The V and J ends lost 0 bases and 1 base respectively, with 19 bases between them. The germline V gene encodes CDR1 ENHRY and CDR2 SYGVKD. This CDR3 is CAISESIAETLSSYNEQFF. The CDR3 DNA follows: TGTGCCATCAGTGAGTCGATAGCGGAAACCCTTTCTTCCTACAATGAGCAGTTCTTC.

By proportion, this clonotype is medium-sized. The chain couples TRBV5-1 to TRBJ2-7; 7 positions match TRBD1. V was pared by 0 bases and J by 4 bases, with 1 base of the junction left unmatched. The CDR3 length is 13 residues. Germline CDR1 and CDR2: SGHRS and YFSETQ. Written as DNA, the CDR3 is TGCGCCAGCAGCTTGGAGACAGGGTACGAGCAGTACGTC. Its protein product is CASSLETGYEQYV.

The CDR3 coding sequence is TGCAGTATACTAGCGGGGGACACAGATACGCAGTATTTT. Amino acids: CSILAGDTDTQYF. The chain links TRBV20-1 to TRBJ2-3; 11 bases are a match to TRBD2. V lost 8 bases and J lost 2; bases outside the gene matches: 3. The CDR3 contains 13 residues. CDR1 DFQATT and CDR2 SNEGSKA come from the germline V gene (reference sequence).

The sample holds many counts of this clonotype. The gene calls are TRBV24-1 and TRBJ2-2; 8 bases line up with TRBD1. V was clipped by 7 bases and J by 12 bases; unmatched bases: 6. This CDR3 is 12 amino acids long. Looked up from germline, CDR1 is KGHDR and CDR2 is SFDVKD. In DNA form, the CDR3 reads TGTGCCACCAGAACTGGACAGGGAAAGCTGTTTTTT. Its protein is CATRTGQGKLFF.

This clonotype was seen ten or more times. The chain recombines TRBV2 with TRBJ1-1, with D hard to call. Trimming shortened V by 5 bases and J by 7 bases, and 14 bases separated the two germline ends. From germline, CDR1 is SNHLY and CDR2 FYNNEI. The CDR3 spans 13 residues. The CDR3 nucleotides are TGTGCCAGCAGTTTAGCAGAAACACATGAAGCTTTCTTT. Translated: CASSLAETHEAFF.

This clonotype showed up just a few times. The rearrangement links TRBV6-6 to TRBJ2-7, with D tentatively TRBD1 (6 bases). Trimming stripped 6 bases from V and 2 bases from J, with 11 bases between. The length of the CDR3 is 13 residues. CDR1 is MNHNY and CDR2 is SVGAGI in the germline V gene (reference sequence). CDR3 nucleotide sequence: TGTGCCAGCAGACAGGACAGCCCCTACGAGCAGTACTTC. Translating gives CASRQDSPYEQYF.

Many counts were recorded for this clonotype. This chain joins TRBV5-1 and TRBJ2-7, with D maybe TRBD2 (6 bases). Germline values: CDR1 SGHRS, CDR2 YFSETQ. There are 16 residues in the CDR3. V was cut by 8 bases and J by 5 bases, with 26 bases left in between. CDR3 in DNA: TGCGCCAGATTGGCGGCCCTTCGGGAGTGCCTGAACGAGCAGTACGTC. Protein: CARLAALRECLNEQYV.

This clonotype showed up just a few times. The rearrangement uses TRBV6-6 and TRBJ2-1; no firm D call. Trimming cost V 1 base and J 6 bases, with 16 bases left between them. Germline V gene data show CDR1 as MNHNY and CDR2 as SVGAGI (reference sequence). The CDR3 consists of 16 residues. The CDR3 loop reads CASSYLSPRFANEQFF. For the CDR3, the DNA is TGTGCCAGCAGTTACTTGTCCCCGAGGTTTGCCAATGAGCAGTTCTTC.

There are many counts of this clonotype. The CDR3 sequence is CASSEDRGNTQYF. Written as DNA, the CDR3 is TGTGCCAGCAGTGAAGACAGGGGAAATACGCAGTATTTT. The V call is TRBV2, the J call TRBJ2-3; 7 bases align to TRBD1. Per germline, CDR1 SNHLY and CDR2 FYNNEI. The trim removed 1 base at V and 7 bases at J, leaving 2 bases unmatched. CDR3 length equals 13 residues.

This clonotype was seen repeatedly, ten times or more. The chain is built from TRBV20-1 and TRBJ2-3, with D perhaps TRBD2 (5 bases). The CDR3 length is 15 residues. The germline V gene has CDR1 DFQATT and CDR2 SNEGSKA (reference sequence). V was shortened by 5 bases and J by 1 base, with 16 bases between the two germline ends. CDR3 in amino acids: CSASQTGVGTDTQYF. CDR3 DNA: TGCAGTGCTTCTCAGACCGGGGTTGGCACAGATACGCAGTATTTT.

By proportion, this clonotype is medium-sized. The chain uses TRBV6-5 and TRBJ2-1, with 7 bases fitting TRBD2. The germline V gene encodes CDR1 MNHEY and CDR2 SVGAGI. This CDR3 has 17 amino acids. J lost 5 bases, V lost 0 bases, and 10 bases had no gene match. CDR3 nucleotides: TGTGCCAGCAGTTACTCCTTTGGGGCTAGCGGACACAATGAGCAGTTCTTC. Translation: CASSYSFGASGHNEQFF.

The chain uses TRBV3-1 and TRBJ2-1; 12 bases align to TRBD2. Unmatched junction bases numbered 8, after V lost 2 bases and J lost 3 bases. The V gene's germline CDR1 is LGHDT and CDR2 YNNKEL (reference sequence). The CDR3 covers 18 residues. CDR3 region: CASSQFKTSGSFYNEQFF. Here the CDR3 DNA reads TGTGCCAGCAGCCAATTCAAGACTAGCGGGAGTTTCTACAATGAGCAGTTCTTC.

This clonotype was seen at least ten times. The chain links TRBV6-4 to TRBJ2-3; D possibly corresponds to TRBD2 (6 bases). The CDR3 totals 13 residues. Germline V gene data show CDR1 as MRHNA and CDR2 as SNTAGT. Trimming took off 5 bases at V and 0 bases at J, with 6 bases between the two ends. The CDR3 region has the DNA TGTGCCAGCAGTAGCGGGAGCACAGATACGCAGTATTTT. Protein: CASSSGSTDTQYF.